The sequence of this TCR beta chain was determined in a study of graft-versus-host responses after intestinal transplantation. For the study at large: Uniformly, recipients were administered anti-thymocyte globulin induction with subsequent tacrolimus and steroids for about 3 years. Study-wide findings and caveats: The presence of high graft-versus-host to host-versus-graft clonal ratios in allografts characterized patients with graft-donor T cell macrochimerism. Early post-transplant falls in HvG clones accompanied the peak levels of circulating GvH clones.

Using immunoSEQ multiplex PCR, the repertoire was profiled, and TCRdb retains in-frame clones only, with some absent. The sample contains 29,000 or so clones, about 92% of which appear only once. CDR1 is SGHRS and CDR2 is YFSETQ in the germline V gene. The CDR3 loop spans 16 amino acids. Unmatched junction bases numbered 11, after V lost 3 bases and J lost 2 bases. On this clone: Its antigen is not known.

The source of this sequence is a human patient who received an intestinal transplant, so some T cells may come from the graft donor. Source: PBMCs, taken approximately 69 days after intestinal transplant. The chain carries TRBV5-1 and TRBJ2-7; 7 nucleotides line up with TRBD1. CDR3 coding DNA: TGCGCCAGCAGCTCCCCCCTAGGACAGGCGACCTACGAGCAGTACTTC. It specifies CASSSPLGQATYEQYF.